The next 27 T cell receptor beta chains were all read from a single sample in a study of blood T cell repertoires in COVID-19. Measured with immunoSEQ multiplex PCR; TCRdb has only the in-frame clones, and not every one. This sample has under 200,000 clones, with about 82% found just once. Sequenced sample: peripheral blood. These receptors came from a man between 45 and 60 years old with active or convalescent COVID-19.

This clone appeared once. V is TRBV7-2 and J is TRBJ2-2; TRBD2 matches at 7 bases. The CDR3 extends over 16 amino acids. The V gene's germline CDR1 is SGHTA and CDR2 FQGNSA. J was trimmed by 4 bases and V by 0 bases; bases with no gene match: 5. CDR3 sequence: CASSLAGSGGTGELFF. CDR3 DNA: TGTGCCAGCAGCTTAGCAGGATCGGGGGGCACCGGGGAGCTGTTTTTT.

This chain joins TRBV27 and TRBJ2-2, with D possibly being TRBD2 (6 bases). The germline CDR1 and CDR2 sequences are MNHEY and SMNVEV (reference sequence). The V end was cut by 2 bases, the J end by 1 base, with 17 bases between. This CDR3 is 18 amino acids long. The CDR3 loop is CASSLILASAMNTGELFF. CDR3 sequence (DNA): TGTGCCAGCAGTTTAATATTGGCTAGCGCTATGAACACCGGGGAGCTGTTTTTT.

The DNA of the CDR3 is TGTGCCAGCAGCTTAGTTTCGGGTAGGTCCACTGAAGCTTTCTTT. Amino acids: CASSLVSGRSTEAFF. The J gene is TRBJ1-1, the V gene TRBV7-2; D is unclear. The CDR3 contains 15 residues. Germline CDR1 and CDR2: SGHTA and FQGNSA. V gave up 1 base and J gave up 4 bases, with 13 bases separating them.

V and J are TRBV7-2 and TRBJ2-1, with D tentatively TRBD2 (7 bases). The germline V gene encodes CDR1 SGHTA and CDR2 FQGNSA. The CDR3 is 17 amino acids. V lost 5 bases and J lost 1, with 18 bases in between. The CDR3 nucleotides read TGTGCCAGCAGCGCCAGTCCAGGGAGGGGGTCCTACAATGAGCAGTTCTTC. Its protein is CASSASPGRGSYNEQFF.

Comments on this clone: A junction boundary mismatches the germline segment, possibly from a read error. V and J are TRBV2 and TRBJ1-6, with TRBD1 matching 7 bases. Germline CDR1 SNHLY, CDR2 FYNNEI. The CDR3 runs 14 residues. CDR3 sequence reads: CAGRLTGSNSPLHF. The DNA of the CDR3 is TGTGCCGGCAGACTGACAGGGTCAAATTCACCCCTCCACTTT.

This clone showed up just once. The V and J genes are TRBV5-4 and TRBJ1-4; 8 positions agree with TRBD1. Per the germline V gene, CDR1 is SGHNT and CDR2 is YYREEE (reference sequence). The CDR3 contains 15 residues. The V gene end was trimmed by 4 bases and the J gene end by 6 bases; junction bases not matched to a gene: 8. In DNA, the CDR3 is TGTGCCAGCAGCCTCCTGACAGGGGCTGATGAAAAACTGTTTTTT. Amino acids: CASSLLTGADEKLFF. The full variable domain, its missing parts supplied by reference TRBV5-4 and TRBJ1-4, is ETGVTQSPTHLIKTRGQQVTLRCSSQSGHNTVSWYQQALGQGPQFIFQYYREEENGRGNFPPRFSGLQFPNYSSELNVNALELDDSALYLCASSLLTGADEKLFFGSGTQLSVL.

The chain links TRBV12-5 to TRBJ2-1, with D possibly TRBD2 on 6 matching bases. With 4 bases removed from V and 4 bases from J, the gap between germline ends came to 26 bases. The CDR3 is 19 amino acids. Per germline, CDR1 LGHNT and CDR2 FRNRAP. CDR3 region: CASGWVPLGGDWGYNEQFF. Here the CDR3 DNA reads TGTGCTAGTGGTTGGGTTCCCCTCGGTGGGGACTGGGGATACAATGAGCAGTTCTTC.

This chain links TRBV6-6 with TRBJ1-1; D unresolved. Germline V CDR1 and CDR2: MNHNY, SVGAGI (reference sequence). V dropped 1 base and J dropped 7 bases, with 10 bases sitting between them. The CDR3 runs to 13 residues. As DNA, the CDR3 is TGTGCCAGCAGTTACTTGGAGAGAGATGAAGCTTTCTTT. Its protein is CASSYLERDEAFF.

The J gene is TRBJ2-2, the V gene TRBV6-5, with 11 positions matching TRBD2. Germline CDR1 reads MNHEY; CDR2 reads SVGAGI. Germline trimming cut 4 bases from V and 3 bases from J; bases unmatched to any gene: 4. The CDR3 totals 16 residues. The CDR3 protein is CASSWPGLADTGELFF. CDR3 DNA: TGTGCCAGCAGTTGGCCGGGACTAGCGGACACCGGGGAGCTGTTTTTT.

The rearrangement uses TRBV19 and TRBJ2-2; 12 positions match TRBD2. There are 15 residues in the CDR3. V shed 5 bases and J 5 bases; nucleotides not matched to a gene: 3. Germline assignment: CDR1 LNHDA and CDR2 SQIVND (reference sequence). CDR3 in amino acids: CASSRLAGETGELFF. For the CDR3, the DNA is TGTGCCAGTAGTCGACTAGCGGGGGAAACCGGGGAGCTGTTTTTT.

The chain couples TRBV25-1 to TRBJ2-7; 10 bases fit TRBD2. The CDR3 spans 17 residues. The V gene's germline CDR1 is MGHDK and CDR2 SYGVNS. The trim removed 4 bases at V and 5 bases at J, leaving 14 bases unmatched. This chain's CDR3 is CASSGTSGGAPGNEQYF. CDR3 coding DNA: TGTGCCAGCAGTGGAACGAGCGGGGGGGCCCCGGGGAACGAGCAGTACTTC.

J is TRBJ2-5 and V is TRBV7-9; 9 positions match TRBD2. The CDR3 runs to 14 residues. From germline, CDR1 is SEHNR and CDR2 FQNEAQ (reference sequence). Unmatched junction bases numbered 6, after V lost 5 bases and J lost 5 bases. CDR3 sequence reads: CASSQAGGRETQYF. The CDR3 region has the DNA TGTGCCAGCAGCCAAGCGGGAGGTCGGGAGACCCAGTACTTC.

The rearrangement links TRBV7-2 to TRBJ1-5, with a weak D call TRBD1 (6 bases). Germline lookup yields CDR1 SGHTA and CDR2 FQGNSA. The CDR3 contains 14 residues. Trimming stripped 1 base from V and 2 bases from J, with 6 bases between. DNA of the CDR3: TGTGCCAGCAGCTTAGACAGGGGCAATCAGCCCCAGCATTTT. Translated: CASSLDRGNQPQHF.

This clone was recorded a few times. This chain joins TRBV19 and TRBJ1-5; 9 bases fit TRBD1. The CDR3 length is 15 residues. Germline values: CDR1 LNHDA, CDR2 SQIVND (reference sequence). Losses at the gene ends were 5 bases for V and 6 bases for J; bases not matched to a gene: 8. This chain's CDR3 is CASSPGQGRAQPQHF. In DNA, the CDR3 is TGTGCCAGTAGTCCTGGACAGGGGAGAGCTCAGCCCCAGCATTTT.

Remarks on this clone: Distinct nucleotide sequences in the sample also encode this CDR3. V gene TRBV6-6 combines with J gene TRBJ2-3, with 9 bases fitting TRBD2. CDR1 and CDR2 from the germline V gene are MNHNY and SVGAGI (reference sequence). CDR3 length: 17 amino acids. V gave up 5 bases and J gave up 2 bases; unmatched junction bases: 11. The CDR3 here is CASSPRGSGGPTDTQYF. The CDR3 nucleotides are TGTGCCAGCAGTCCACGTGGTAGCGGGGGCCCCACAGATACGCAGTATTTT.

The V gene is TRBV3-1 (or the pseudogene TRBV3-2), the J gene TRBJ2-6; 8 bases match TRBD2. The CDR3 runs 17 residues. V was clipped by 1 base and J by 2 bases; unmatched bases: 4. Per the germline V gene, CDR1 is LGHDT and CDR2 is YNNKEL (reference sequence). CDR3 coding DNA: TGTGCCAGCAGCCAAGGTTCGGGGGGGCCTGGGGCCAACGTCCTGACTTTC. This sequence encodes CASSQGSGGPGANVLTF.

The V gene is TRBV19, the J gene TRBJ2-1; 7 positions match TRBD1. The CDR3 is 15 residues long. Germline loops: CDR1 LNHDA, CDR2 SQIVND (reference sequence). With 1 base clipped from V and 4 bases from J, the junction kept 4 bases outside the gene matches. The CDR3, as DNA: TGTGCCAGTAGTATAGCCCAGACAGGGTACAATGAGCAGTTCTTC. This sequence encodes CASSIAQTGYNEQFF.

The chain couples TRBV7-3 to TRBJ1-1; D not certain. This CDR3 is built from 13 residues. Trimming took 4 bases from V and 7 from J, leaving 13 bases between them. Germline values: CDR1 SGHTA, CDR2 FQGTGA. CDR3 in DNA: TGTGCCAGCAGCTCCGGACTGGACGGTGAAGCTTTCTTT. It codes for CASSSGLDGEAFF. Supplemented by reference TRBV7-3 and TRBJ1-1, the full variable domain reads GAGVSQTPSNKVTEKGKYVELRCDPISGHTALYWYRQSLGQGPEFLIYFQGTGAADDSGLPNDRFFAVRPEGSVSTLKIQRTERGDSAVYLCASSSGLDGEAFFGQGTRLTVV.

The rearrangement uses TRBV4-3 and TRBJ2-1, with D possibly being TRBD2 (5 bases). This CDR3 has 16 amino acids. Trimming stripped 1 base from V and 0 bases from J, with 10 bases between. Germline CDR1 and CDR2: LGHNA and YSLEER. Here the CDR3 DNA reads TGCGCCAGCAGCCAAGCTTTTGGGAGCTCCTACAATGAGCAGTTCTTC. It translates to CASSQAFGSSYNEQFF.

This chain connects TRBV27 to TRBJ1-2; TRBD1 matches 7 bases. The CDR3 is made up of 14 amino acids. CDR1 and CDR2 from the germline V gene are MNHEY and SMNVEV (reference sequence). V was pared by 5 bases and J by 5 bases, with 8 bases of the junction left unmatched. DNA for the CDR3: TGTGCCAGCAGTCCGGGACAGAGTTATTATGGCTACACCTTC. Amino acid sequence: CASSPGQSYYGYTF.

The rearrangement links TRBV14 to TRBJ1-3; D is undetermined. CDR3 size: 13 residues. Trimming removed 10 bases at V and 3 bases at J, with 13 bases between. Germline V lookup: CDR1 SGHDN, CDR2 FVKESK. The CDR3 bases are TGTGCCACCCGACGGGCGGGTGGAAACACCATATATTTT. Amino acids: CATRRAGGNTIYF.

The chain couples TRBV19 to TRBJ1-2; possible D gene TRBD1, 6 bases. The CDR3 has 15 residues. V dropped 5 bases and J dropped 2 bases, with 15 bases sitting between them. Germline lookup yields CDR1 LNHDA and CDR2 SQIVND (reference sequence). This CDR3 is CASSPSRDKNYGYTF. CDR3 nucleotide sequence: TGTGCCAGTAGTCCGAGCCGGGACAAGAACTATGGCTACACCTTC.

This chain links TRBV24-1 with TRBJ1-4; 8 nucleotides align to TRBD1. The CDR3 runs 15 residues. J was trimmed by 2 bases and V by 3 bases; bases with no gene match: 1. CDR1 KGHDR and CDR2 SFDVKD come from the germline V gene. CDR3 coding DNA: TGTGCCACCAGTGATAACAGGGGGACTAATGAAAAACTGTTTTTT. Translation gives CATSDNRGTNEKLFF.

J is TRBJ2-5 and V is TRBV7-9; TRBD2 is a possible D gene (5 bases). Germline V gives CDR1 SEHNR, CDR2 FQNEAQ (reference sequence). The V end was cut by 1 base, the J end by 7 bases, with 13 bases between. The CDR3 totals 14 residues. The CDR3 bases are TGTGCCAGCAGCTTAGATCGGGGAGAGGGGACCCAGTACTTC. Its protein product is CASSLDRGEGTQYF.

The rearrangement uses TRBV6-1 and TRBJ1-3; D gene unclear. Trimming cost V 2 bases and J 4 bases, with 12 bases left between them. The CDR3 spans 15 residues. Germline V gene sequence: CDR1 MNHNS, CDR2 SASEGT. The CDR3 spells CASSERTGLGNTIYF. CDR3 DNA sequence: TGTGCCAGCAGTGAAAGAACCGGGTTAGGAAACACCATATATTTT.

In regard to this clone: This specimen includes other DNA sequences encoding the same CDR3. This sequence joins TRBV27 and TRBJ2-1; D gene ambiguous. This CDR3 has 14 residues. Germline loops: CDR1 MNHEY, CDR2 SMNVEV (reference sequence). Trimming stripped 6 bases from V and 0 bases from J, with 9 bases between. CDR3 nucleotide sequence: TGTGCCAGCAGCGCGTTGAGCTCCTACAATGAGCAGTTCTTC. This translates into CASSALSSYNEQFF.

The chain uses TRBV5-6 and TRBJ2-1; tentative D call: TRBD2 (5 bases). The CDR3 runs to 19 residues. Germline V CDR1 and CDR2: SGHDT, YYEEEE. The V and J ends lost 3 bases and 8 bases respectively, with 30 bases between them. This CDR3 is CASSSGREREAHKRDEQFF. The CDR3 nucleotides read TGTGCCAGCAGCTCGGGCCGGGAACGGGAAGCCCACAAACGCGATGAGCAGTTCTTC.